The entry that follows covers one TCR beta chain sequence. Its antigen is unknown. This entry comes from a study of graft-versus-host responses after intestinal transplantation. Study-wide context: The whole recipient group had anti-thymocyte globulin induction followed by tacrolimus and steroids for around 3 years.

This table comes from immunoSEQ multiplex PCR, and its TCRdb copy is limited to in-frame clones, with some not included. This sample carries about 120,000 clones, around 93% of them seen once, and the ten largest clones take roughly 0.12%. The CDR3 sequence is 15 residues long. The germline V gene encodes CDR1 SGDLS and CDR2 YYNGEE. V dropped 0 bases and J dropped 4 bases, with 13 bases sitting between them. This receptor was obtained from a human donor who received an intestinal transplant. Material: unstimulated CD4+ T cells sorted from spleen or lymph node cells, obtained before intestinal transplant. J is TRBJ1-1 and V is TRBV9; a weak D match, TRBD1 (6 bases). The CDR3 protein is CASSVVAGATTEAFF. DNA of the CDR3: TGTGCCAGCAGCGTAGTAGCAGGGGCGACCACTGAAGCTTTCTTT.